This TCR beta chain came from a study of blood T cell repertoires in COVID-19. Measured with immunoSEQ multiplex PCR; TCRdb has only the in-frame clones, and not every one. The sample shows some 150,000 clones, about 90% of them seen only once. CDR3 size: 16 residues. Germline lookup yields CDR1 MGHRA and CDR2 YSYEKL. With V trimmed by 2 bases and J by 7 bases, 5 bases remained unmatched. Participant-given clinical history determined each cohort assignment. Specimen: PBMCs or T cells enriched from blood (not recorded which). The chain joins TRBV4-1 to TRBJ1-6, with 10 bases that match TRBD1. The clonotype comes from a human donor with acute COVID-19. The donor label of this sample is uncertain. The CDR3 DNA is TGCGCCAGCAGCCAACTTCCGGGACAGGGGAATTCACCCCTCCACTTT. Translating it yields CASSQLPGQGNSPLHF.